This T cell receptor beta chain is drawn from a study of T cells after yellow fever vaccination. Study at large: Fractions low in cell number were prepared with SMART-Seq v4 Ultra Low Input.

The study, taken as a whole, reports: Faster peaking, at day 5 versus 15, marked a secondary response that was weaker.

The trim removed 6 bases at V and 2 bases at J, leaving 11 bases unmatched. The CDR3 is made up of 16 amino acids. CDR1 and CDR2 from the germline V gene are SQVTM and ANQGSEA. A universal primer site and UMIs were added as TCR cDNA was made by 5'RACE template switching. From the 5' RACE reads, TCRdb called clonotypes with MiXCR, one entry per CDR3 protein. The profile covers about 350,000 distinct CDR3 sequences, with 11% appearing a single time and more than 15% taken by the ten largest. On this clonotype itself: The antigen is unknown.

The chain has TRBV29-1 and TRBJ2-5; 11 positions match TRBD2. This TCR derives from a man aged 18 to 35 who received the YFV17D yellow fever vaccine. Sequences were derived from PBMCs, sampled on the day of the first yellow fever vaccination. The CDR3 bases are TGCAGCGTAGGCGGACTAGCGGGCGAATATCAAGAGACCCAGTACTTC. Its translation is CSVGGLAGEYQETQYF.